What follows are 12 T cell receptor beta chains derived from one specimen sequenced in a study of a mutant IDH1 vaccine in newly diagnosed glioma. For these TCRs, the target antigens are not known. As for time point: week 5, during vaccination. Each dose delivered 300 ug of mutant IDH1 20-mer peptide subcutaneously with imiquimod. The data were produced by immunoSEQ multiplex PCR, yet TCRdb's version contains in-frame clones alone and is incomplete. The table records about 27,000 clones, about three quarters of them present only once. Sequencing was performed on PBMCs, taken from a glioma patient whose treatment included an IDH1 peptide vaccine. The receptor set was obtained from a man aged 40-50 years with glioma.

The chain combines TRBV4-1 with TRBJ2-3; 7 bases map to TRBD1. V lost 4 bases to trimming and J lost 11 bases; unmatched junction nucleotides: 24. The V gene's germline CDR1 is MGHRA and CDR2 YSYEKL. The CDR3 runs to 18 residues. The CDR3 DNA is TGCGCCAGCAGCCGAATCCTCTCGCGTGACAGGGATCCCGTGGGGCAGTATTTT. Protein sequence: CASSRILSRDRDPVGQYF.

The V call is TRBV6-5, the J call TRBJ2-5, with 9 bases fitting TRBD1. Germline CDR1 reads MNHEY; CDR2 reads SVGAGI. V gave up 2 bases and J gave up 12 bases; unmatched junction bases: 4. This CDR3 has 12 amino acids. Here the CDR3 DNA reads TGTGCCAGCAGTTACCGGGACAGGGAAAAGTACTTC. It codes for CASSYRDREKYF.

This clone was counted only a few times. The chain combines TRBV13 with TRBJ2-5, with D hard to call. V dropped 5 bases and J dropped 4 bases, with 11 bases sitting between them. CDR3 size: 13 residues. Germline V lookup: CDR1 PRHDT, CDR2 FYEKMQ (reference sequence). CDR3 bases: TGTGCCAGCAGCCCCCCCTTCACAGAGACCCAGTACTTC. Its translation: CASSPPFTETQYF.

This sequence joins TRBV30 and TRBJ2-5; 11 positions agree with TRBD1. Germline lookup yields CDR1 GTSNPN and CDR2 SVGIG (reference sequence). V lost 4 bases to trimming and J lost 4 bases; unmatched junction nucleotides: 8. The CDR3 has 15 residues. The DNA of the CDR3 is TGTGCCTGGACTAGCGAGGGACAGGGGGTAGAGACCCAGTACTTC. This translates into CAWTSEGQGVETQYF. Looking up the rest from reference TRBV30 and TRBJ2-5 gives the full variable domain: SQTIHQWPATLVQPVGSPLSLECTVEGTSNPNLYWYRQAAGRGLQLLFYSVGIGQISSEVPQNLSASRPQDRQFILSSKKLLLSDSGFYLCAWTSEGQGVETQYFGPGTRLLVL.

The count of this clone is one. J is TRBJ2-1 and V is TRBV5-1; TRBD2 agrees at 8 bases. The J segment lost 5 bases and the V segment lost 5 bases, leaving 9 bases of the junction unmatched. The CDR3 spans 15 residues. Germline CDR1 reads SGHRS; CDR2 reads YFSETQ. CDR3 DNA sequence: TGCGCCAGCAGATTCGAACTAGCGGCCGACAATGAGCAGTTCTTC. Protein sequence: CASRFELAADNEQFF.

This clone appeared a few times. V is TRBV7-7 and J is TRBJ1-5; 7 bases line up with TRBD1. The junction had 1 base not matched to a gene; V was cut back by 1 base and J by 7 bases. Germline CDR1 and CDR2: SSHAT and FNYEAQ (reference sequence). This CDR3 region has 13 residues. The CDR3 reads CASSLGQGQPQHF. CDR3 nucleotides: TGTGCCAGCAGCTTAGGACAGGGCCAGCCCCAGCATTTT. The full variable domain, its missing parts supplied by reference TRBV7-7 and TRBJ1-5, is GAGVSQSPRYKVTKRGQDVTLRCDPISSHATLYWYQQALGQGPEFLTYFNYEAQPDKSGLPSDRFSAERPEGSISTLTIQRTEQRDSAMYRCASSLGQGQPQHFGDGTRLSIL.

This clone was seen once. The chain links TRBV19 to TRBJ1-2; D might be TRBD1 (5 bases). Germline loops: CDR1 LNHDA, CDR2 SQIVND (reference sequence). V was shortened by 7 bases and J by 3 bases, with 12 bases between the two germline ends. CDR3 length: 13 residues. This CDR3 is CASKRGGDYGYTF. CDR3 DNA sequence: TGTGCCAGTAAACGGGGGGGAGACTATGGCTACACCTTC. Drawing the rest from reference TRBV19 and TRBJ1-2, the complete variable domain is DGGITQSPKYLFRKEGQNVTLSCEQNLNHDAMYWYRQDPGQGLRLIYYSQIVNDFQKGDIAEGYSVSREKKESFPLTVTSAQKNPTAFYLCASKRGGDYGYTFGSGTRLTVV.

This clone appeared once. The V call is TRBV19, the J call TRBJ1-1; TRBD1 agrees at 8 bases. Trimming at V came to 4 bases and at J to 6 bases, leaving 7 bases not matched to a gene. Germline CDR1 is LNHDA and CDR2 is SQIVND (reference sequence). This CDR3 is built from 14 residues. The chain's CDR3 is CASSTRTGRAEAFF. The CDR3 region has the DNA TGTGCCAGTAGTACCCGGACAGGGAGGGCTGAAGCTTTCTTT.

J is TRBJ2-7 and V is TRBV11-2; TRBD2 agrees at 10 bases. CDR3 length equals 15 residues. Trimming removed 5 bases from V and 4 bases from J; junction bases left unmatched: 8. Per the germline V gene, CDR1 is SGHAT and CDR2 is FQNNGV. CDR3: CASSPWTSGSYEQYF. CDR3 DNA: TGTGCCAGCAGCCCCTGGACTAGCGGTAGTTACGAGCAGTACTTC.

The rearrangement uses TRBV10-2 and TRBJ1-1, with D maybe TRBD1 (6 bases). Germline loops: CDR1 WSHSY, CDR2 SAAADI. The CDR3 has 12 residues. Between the trimmed V and J ends, which lost 2 bases and 8 bases, there was a span of 9 bases. The CDR3 region is CASSERGTEAFF. The DNA of the CDR3 is TGCGCCAGCAGTGAGAGGGGGACAGAAGCTTTCTTT.

V gene TRBV13 combines with J gene TRBJ1-4; D unclear. Germline V gives CDR1 PRHDT, CDR2 FYEKMQ (reference sequence). The CDR3 covers 13 residues. V lost 5 bases and J 8 bases, leaving 12 bases between the germline ends. The CDR3 DNA sequence: TGTGCCAGCAGCCTCCGACGAGGCGAAAAACTGTTTTTT. Amino acids: CASSLRRGEKLFF.

V usage is TRBV10-3 and J usage is TRBJ2-7, with TRBD1 identical over 9 bases. V gave up 3 bases and J gave up 7 bases; unmatched junction bases: 4. Germline CDR1 ENHRY, CDR2 SYGVKD. This CDR3 is built from 13 residues. The CDR3 reads CAISETGGREQYV. The CDR3 DNA is TGTGCCATCAGTGAAACAGGGGGCCGGGAGCAGTACGTC.